The clone carrying this T cell receptor beta chain came up a few times. Antigen unknown. This specimen comes from a study of T-cell memory formation after mild COVID-19. About the research overall: TCR clusters were largely donor specific.

TCRdb ran MiXCR on the 5' RACE reads and lists one entry per CDR3 protein. The sample includes approximately 180,000 distinct CDR3 sequences, about a sixth of them seen just once. V lost 1 base, J lost 2 bases, and 21 bases lay in between. CDR1 DFQATT and CDR2 SNEGSKA come from the germline V gene (reference sequence). This CDR3 spans 17 amino acids. Study findings and constraints: Day 37-peaking second-wave clones had unconfirmed SARS-CoV-2 specificity.

This chain links TRBV20-1 with TRBJ2-7; perhaps TRBD1 as D (5 bases). The receptor was isolated from an adult woman who had mild COVID-19 (a few samples of this study predate the infection). Cell type and time point are not known. Sequencing used PBMCs or a T cell subset sorted from them (not recorded which). The CDR3 here is CSARASGRVLLTYEQYF. In nucleotides, the CDR3 is TGCAGTGCTAGAGCTTCCGGCAGGGTGCTTTTAACCTACGAGCAGTACTTC.